This T cell receptor (beta chain) was sequenced for a study of T cells in Graves' hyperthyroidism and ophthalmopathy. RNA transcripts provided the source from which TCR beta CDR3 regions were amplified. HTBI primers were employed in a first-round RT-PCR of the TCR CDR3. TCRdb processed the multiplex PCR reads anew with MiXCR; each CDR3 protein has one entry. The repertoire includes more than 300,000 distinct CDR3 sequences, about 17% of them detected once, and approximately 35% sits in the top ten. In this sample, this clonotype turned up many times. V was pared by 1 base and J by 2 bases, with 8 bases between. The CDR3 runs 14 residues. Germline V gives CDR1 SGHAT, CDR2 FQNNGV. The hyperthyroidism was newly diagnosed and had lasted under 2 months; the patients were aged 18 to 65.

The V call is TRBV11-2, the J call TRBJ1-2, with D possibly being TRBD1 (6 bases). The sequencing input was blood. The source of this sequence is a woman in her twenties or thirties with Graves' hyperthyroidism that later progressed to Graves' ophthalmopathy. The DNA of the CDR3 is TGTGCCAGCAGCTTAGGGGGACAAAACTATGGCTACACCTTC. Translation gives CASSLGGQNYGYTF.